A selection of T cell receptor beta chains follows, all from one sample in a study of blood T cell repertoires in COVID-19. Measured with immunoSEQ multiplex PCR; TCRdb has only the in-frame clones, and not every one. The data contain about 260,000 clones, roughly 86% of them seen just once; the ten biggest clones take up less than 3%. Source material: peripheral blood. The receptors originated from a woman in her forties or fifties with acute or convalescent COVID-19. Each CDR3 is given with its conserved first and last residue. A D gene is named only where the DNA matches it firmly. The listing skips clone size in some rows; elsewhere it reads once, few, many or a size class.

v_gene	j_gene	abundance	d_gene	CDR3aa	CDR3nt
TRBV6-6	TRBJ2-7	.	.	CASSSDTSEVMYEQYF	TGTGCCAGCAGTTCCGACACCTCGGAGGTGATGTACGAGCAGTACTTC
TRBV11-2	TRBJ2-7	.	TRBD1	CASTWTGDYEQYF	TGTGCCAGCACCTGGACAGGGGACTACGAGCAGTACTTC
TRBV5-6	TRBJ1-1	few	TRBD1	CASSFTGGMALTEAFF	TGTGCCAGCAGCTTTACAGGGGGCATGGCCCTCACTGAAGCTTTCTTT
TRBV21-1	TRBJ2-7	.	.	CARDRRLLAYEQYF	TGTGCCAGAGACAGGCGTTTGTTGGCCTACGAGCAGTACTTC
TRBV5-1	TRBJ1-2	.	TRBD1	CASSIRQGPGYGYTF	TGCGCCAGCAGCATAAGACAGGGGCCGGGCTATGGCTACACCTTC
TRBV5-1	TRBJ1-5	.	TRBD1	CASSLAPTGDTPNQPQHF	TGCGCCAGCAGCTTGGCCCCCACAGGGGATACCCCAAATCAGCCCCAGCATTTT
TRBV7-2	TRBJ1-1	.	.	CASSEQGSYTEAFF	TGTGCCAGCAGCGAGCAGGGGTCGTACACTGAAGCTTTCTTT
TRBV9	TRBJ2-7	.	TRBD2	CASSDGRAYEQYF	TGTGCCAGCAGCGACGGGAGGGCCTACGAGCAGTACTTC
TRBV10-3	TRBJ1-2	.	.	CAISLDSSESYTF	TGTGCCATCAGCTTAGACAGTTCTGAAAGCTACACCTTC
TRBV6-6	TRBJ2-1	.	TRBD1	CASSTNRGTYNEQFF	TGTGCCAGCAGCACCAACAGGGGCACCTACAATGAGCAGTTCTTC
TRBV15	TRBJ1-4	.	TRBD1	CATSREGQGDEKLFF	TGTGCCACCAGCAGAGAGGGACAGGGTGATGAAAAACTGTTTTTT
TRBV28	TRBJ1-5	.	.	CASSFELGAGIGQPQHF	TGTGCCAGCAGTTTCGAACTGGGGGCAGGGATCGGTCAGCCCCAGCATTTT
TRBV25-1	TRBJ2-7	.	TRBD1	CASSEQQGALALQYF	TGTGCCAGCAGTGAGCAACAGGGGGCGCTAGCCTTGCAGTACTTC
TRBV28	TRBJ2-1	.	.	CASSPLKGEGLGNEQFF	TGTGCCAGCAGTCCCCTTAAGGGGGAGGGCCTTGGGAATGAGCAGTTCTTC
TRBV5-1	TRBJ2-7	.	TRBD2	CASSLEGLALGEQYF	TGCGCCAGCAGCTTGGAGGGACTAGCGCTAGGCGAGCAGTACTTC
TRBV24-1	TRBJ2-1	.	TRBD2	CATSEAGGPYNEQFF	TGTGCCACCAGTGAGGCGGGAGGGCCCTACAATGAGCAGTTCTTC
TRBV19	TRBJ1-5	.	TRBD1	CASNTDREFNQPQHF	TGTGCCAGTAACACCGACAGGGAATTCAATCAGCCCCAGCATTTT
TRBV19	TRBJ1-1	.	.	CASYPRETNTEAFF	TGTGCCAGCTACCCCAGGGAAACTAATACTGAAGCTTTCTTT
TRBV10-2	TRBJ1-5	.	TRBD1	CASRATGAAQPQHF	TGCGCCAGCAGAGCTACAGGGGCCGCTCAGCCCCAGCATTTT
TRBV27	TRBJ1-2	.	.	CASGQGYGYTF	TGTGCCAGCGGTCAGGGGTATGGCTACACCTTC
TRBV18	TRBJ2-2	.	TRBD2	CASSPGLGGSSTGELFF	TGTGCCAGCTCACCCGGTCTCGGCGGGAGCTCCACCGGGGAGCTGTTTTTT
TRBV14	TRBJ2-7	.	TRBD1	CASSHRTGIYEQYF	TGTGCCAGCAGCCACCGGACAGGGATCTACGAGCAGTACTTC
TRBV30	TRBJ2-5	.	.	CAWSLGVKTQYF	TGTGCCTGGAGTCTAGGGGTAAAGACCCAGTACTTC
TRBV19	TRBJ2-3	.	TRBD1	CATRDRGATDTQYF	TGTGCCACCCGCGACAGGGGGGCCACAGATACGCAGTATTTT
TRBV5-4	TRBJ1-3	.	.	CASSSSGISSGNTIYF	TGTGCCAGCAGCTCATCCGGGATCTCCTCTGGAAACACCATATATTTT
TRBV9	TRBJ1-6	.	.	CASSARGIISYNSPLHF	TGTGCCAGCAGCGCCAGGGGCATAATATCCTATAATTCACCCCTCCACTTT
TRBV7-3	TRBJ2-1	.	TRBD1	CASSPTGGQGRNEQFF	TGTGCCAGCAGCCCAACGGGGGGACAGGGTCGCAATGAGCAGTTCTTC
TRBV27	TRBJ1-5	.	.	CASSPQGNQPQHF	TGTGCCAGCAGCCCACAGGGCAATCAGCCCCAGCATTTT
TRBV27	TRBJ2-2	.	.	CASSLEVNTGELFF	TGTGCCAGCAGTTTAGAGGTGAACACCGGGGAGCTGTTTTTT
TRBV10-3	TRBJ1-1	.	TRBD1	CAISETDRGPAEAFF	TGTGCCATCAGTGAGACCGACAGGGGGCCCGCTGAAGCTTTCTTT
TRBV27	TRBJ1-1	.	TRBD1	CASRTTGGRGEAFF	TGTGCCAGCAGAACAACAGGGGGCCGGGGTGAAGCTTTCTTT
TRBV7-2	TRBJ2-1	.	TRBD2	CASSSGTSGRNEQFF	TGTGCCAGCAGCTCCGGGACTAGCGGGAGGAATGAGCAGTTCTTC
TRBV2	TRBJ1-4	few	.	CAKTDRGSEKLFF	TGTGCCAAAACGGACAGAGGGAGCGAAAAACTGTTTTTT
TRBV19	TRBJ2-3	.	.	CASSMPTRGDTQYF	TGTGCCAGTAGTATGCCTACGAGGGGGGATACGCAGTATTTT
TRBV29-1	TRBJ1-5	few	TRBD1	CRDPGQSNQPQHF	TGCAGGGACCCGGGACAGAGCAATCAGCCCCAGCATTTT
TRBV5-4	TRBJ2-7	few	TRBD1	CASSSRTGGIHEQYF	TGTGCCAGCAGCTCCCGGACAGGGGGCATCCACGAGCAGTACTTC
TRBV20-1	TRBJ1-2	.	TRBD1	CSASTSNRGVNYGYTF	TGCAGTGCTAGTACCTCCAACAGGGGAGTAAACTATGGCTACACCTTC